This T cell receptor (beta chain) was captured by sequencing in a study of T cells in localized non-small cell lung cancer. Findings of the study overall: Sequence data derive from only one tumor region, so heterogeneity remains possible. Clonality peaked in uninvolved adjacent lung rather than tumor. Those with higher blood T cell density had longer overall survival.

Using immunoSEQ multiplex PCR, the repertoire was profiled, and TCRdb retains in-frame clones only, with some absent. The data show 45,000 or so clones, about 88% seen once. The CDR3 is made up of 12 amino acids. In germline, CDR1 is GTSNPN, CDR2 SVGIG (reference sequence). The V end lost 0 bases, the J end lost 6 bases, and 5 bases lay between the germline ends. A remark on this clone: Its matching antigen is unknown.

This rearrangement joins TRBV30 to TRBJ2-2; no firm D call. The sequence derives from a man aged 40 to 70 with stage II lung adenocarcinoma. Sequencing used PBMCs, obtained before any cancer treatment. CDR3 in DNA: TGTGCCTGGAGTGTGGGTTCCGGGGAGCTGTTTTTT. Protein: CAWSVGSGELFF.